Listed below are T cell receptor beta chains from one sample, sequenced in a study of cytomegalovirus exposure and HLA in healthy donors. TCRdb keeps only in-frame clones here, not all; method: immunoSEQ multiplex PCR. The table records roughly 140,000 clones, 80% of them present only once. The sequenced sample was PBMCs. Receptor source: a man aged 35 to 55 in good health and CMV-seronegative. Each CDR3 is given with its conserved first and last residue. The order of the fields is V gene, J gene, D gene, clone size, CDR3 length, CDR3 protein, CDR3 DNA. D genes are given only for firm matches. Not every row has a clone size; where given, it reads once, few, many or a size class.

TRBV28,TRBJ1-3,NA,NA,12,CASCGGGNTIYF,TGTGCCTCATGCGGGGGAGGAAACACCATATATTTT
TRBV2,TRBJ2-1,NA,many,14,CASCRDTSVDEQFF,TGTGCCAGCTGCCGGGACACCTCCGTCGATGAGCAGTTCTTC
TRBV6-1,TRBJ1-5,NA,NA,15,CASSPGGLSNQPQHF,TGTGCCAGCAGTCCTGGAGGCCTTAGCAATCAGCCCCAGCATTTT
TRBV4-3,TRBJ2-6,TRBD1,NA,20,CASSQDRGQGFGSGANVLTF,TGCGCCAGCAGCCAAGATCGGGGACAGGGGTTCGGTTCTGGGGCCAACGTCCTGACTTTC
TRBV10-1,TRBJ2-7,TRBD1,NA,17,CASSDQRTGPSSYEQYF,TGCGCCAGCAGTGACCAAAGGACAGGGCCTAGCTCCTACGAGCAGTACTTC
TRBV6-1,TRBJ2-5,NA,NA,14,CASSQNRALETQYF,TGTGCCAGCAGTCAAAACAGGGCTTTAGAGACCCAGTACTTC
TRBV14,TRBJ1-5,NA,NA,15,CASSQDGRHNQPQHF,TGTGCCAGCAGCCAAGATGGGAGGCACAATCAGCCCCAGCATTTT
TRBV7-2,TRBJ2-4,TRBD1,NA,15,CASSSRTGGADIQYF,TGTGCCAGCAGCTCCCGGACAGGGGGGGCGGACATTCAGTACTTC
TRBV9,TRBJ2-5,TRBD1,NA,17,CASSVGTTGTGVKTQYF,TGTGCCAGCAGCGTAGGGACTACCGGGACAGGGGTGAAGACCCAGTACTTC
TRBV6-4,TRBJ2-3,NA,NA,16,CASSDSRRGRTDTQYF,TGTGCCAGCAGTGACTCCCGGCGGGGGCGCACAGATACGCAGTATTTT
TRBV9,TRBJ2-3,TRBD2,NA,17,CASSAGPGGASTDTQYF,TGTGCCAGCAGCGCTGGGCCCGGGGGGGCTAGCACAGATACGCAGTATTTT
TRBV29-1,TRBJ1-5,TRBD1,few,13,CSVARDSNQPQHF,TGCAGCGTTGCCCGGGACAGTAATCAGCCCCAGCATTTT
TRBV30,TRBJ1-1,NA,NA,17,CAWSVRTAVIMNTEAFF,TGTGCCTGGAGTGTGAGGACAGCCGTGATCATGAACACTGAAGCTTTCTTT
TRBV6-5,TRBJ1-3,NA,NA,15,CASSYSNRSGNRLYF,TGTGCCAGCAGTTACTCGAACCGCTCTGGAAACAGGTTATATTTT
TRBV9,TRBJ1-1,NA,NA,12,CASSGGGHGTFF,TGTGCCAGCAGCGGGGGGGGGCACGGGACTTTCTTT
TRBV6-5,TRBJ2-5,TRBD2,NA,16,CASSYLGLAGGETQYF,TGTGCCAGCAGTTACTTGGGACTAGCTGGGGGAGAGACCCAGTACTTC
TRBV30,TRBJ1-1,NA,NA,12,CAWSVSTGPAFF,TGTGCCTGGAGTGTATCAACAGGGCCGGCTTTCTTT
TRBV5-1,TRBJ1-1,NA,NA,14,CASSQGTGNTEAFF,TGCGCCAGCAGCCAGGGGACGGGGAACACTGAAGCTTTCTTT
TRBV30,TRBJ2-3,TRBD2,NA,14,CAWIEAGPTDTQYF,TGTGCCTGGATTGAAGCGGGGCCCACAGATACGCAGTATTTT
TRBV19,TRBJ1-2,TRBD1,NA,12,CASSIAGTVWTF,TGTGCCAGTAGTATAGCCGGGACAGTCTGGACCTTC
TRBV18,TRBJ2-2,NA,NA,13,CASSTGYPGELFF,TGTGCCAGCTCAACAGGGTATCCCGGGGAGCTGTTTTTT
TRBV11-2,TRBJ2-7,TRBD1,NA,13,CASSLSGGYEQYF,TGTGCCAGCAGCTTGTCAGGGGGCTACGAGCAGTACTTC
TRBV15,TRBJ2-5,NA,NA,13,CATSRVGELTQYF,TGTGCCACCAGCAGAGTAGGAGAGTTGACCCAGTACTTC
TRBV5-1,TRBJ1-1,TRBD1,NA,16,CASSTNRGLENTEAFF,TGCGCCAGCAGCACAAACAGGGGGCTTGAGAACACTGAAGCTTTCTTT
TRBV27,TRBJ2-1,TRBD2,NA,14,CASSLSLTSPEQFF,TGTGCCAGCAGTTTATCTCTGACTAGCCCTGAGCAGTTCTTC
TRBV25-1,TRBJ2-2,TRBD2,once,18,CASSELAGGPANTGELFF,TGTGCCAGCAGTGAACTAGCGGGGGGGCCAGCTAACACCGGGGAGCTGTTTTTT
TRBV4-1,TRBJ1-5,TRBD1,medium-sized,15,CASSQGQGAGQPQHF,TGCGCCAGCAGCCAGGGTCAGGGGGCGGGTCAGCCCCAGCATTTT
TRBV28,TRBJ1-5,NA,NA,14,CASSLIRVNQPQHF,TGTGCCAGCAGTTTAATCAGGGTCAATCAGCCCCAGCATTTT
TRBV18,TRBJ1-1,TRBD1,NA,14,CASSARQGDTEAFF,TGTGCCAGCTCGGCCAGACAGGGGGACACTGAAGCTTTCTTT
TRBV5-1,TRBJ2-3,NA,NA,14,CASSLVGGADTQYF,TGCGCCAGCAGCTTGGTGGGGGGGGCGGATACGCAGTATTTT
TRBV5-6,TRBJ2-7,TRBD2,NA,16,CASSYRTSGGRYEQYF,TGTGCCAGCAGCTATAGGACTAGCGGGGGACGCTACGAGCAGTACTTC
TRBV6-1,TRBJ2-7,NA,NA,14,CASSVGGGRYEQYF,TGTGCCAGCAGTGTGGGGGGGGGCCGGTACGAGCAGTACTTC
TRBV19,TRBJ1-5,TRBD1,NA,15,CASRLAGGGNQPQHF,TGTGCCAGTAGGCTGGCAGGGGGAGGCAATCAGCCCCAGCATTTT
TRBV7-9,TRBJ2-7,NA,NA,14,CASTIAGVKEEQYF,TGTGCCAGCACCATAGCCGGGGTAAAGGAGGAGCAGTACTTC
TRBV9,TRBJ2-3,NA,once,15,CASTRFETIGDTQYF,TGTGCCAGCACGAGATTTGAGACGATCGGGGATACGCAGTATTTT
TRBV30,TRBJ1-6,NA,few,15,CASRSPGGYNSPLHF,TGTGCCAGCCGGTCTCCGGGAGGATATAATTCACCCCTCCACTTT
TRBV18,TRBJ1-2,TRBD1,NA,17,CASSPTDRGRTNYGYTF,TGTGCCAGCTCACCAACGGACAGGGGTCGAACTAACTATGGCTACACCTTC
TRBV7-8,TRBJ1-5,NA,NA,14,CASTTRGVNQPQHF,TGTGCCAGCACCACTCGCGGGGTCAATCAGCCCCAGCATTTT
TRBV11-2,TRBJ1-1,NA,NA,14,CASRLAGLVTEAFF,TGTGCCAGCAGGTTGGCGGGGCTCGTAACTGAAGCTTTCTTT
TRBV7-2,TRBJ2-3,TRBD1,NA,15,CASSGRDRGLDTQYF,TGTGCCAGCAGCGGCCGGGACAGGGGATTAGATACGCAGTATTTT
TRBV18,TRBJ1-4,TRBD1,once,16,CASSPLSGTVNEKLFF,TGTGCCAGCTCACCACTGTCGGGGACAGTGAATGAAAAACTGTTTTTT
TRBV18,TRBJ1-1,NA,NA,17,CASSPQRGRSVNTEAFF,TGTGCCAGCTCACCACAGCGGGGGCGAAGCGTGAACACTGAAGCTTTCTTT
TRBV29-1,TRBJ2-1,NA,NA,14,CSDTRYSSYNEQFF,TGCAGCGATACCCGGTATAGCTCCTACAATGAGCAGTTCTTC
TRBV5-5,TRBJ1-2,TRBD1,NA,14,CASSTGTGDNGYTF,TGTGCCAGCAGCACCGGGACAGGTGATAACGGCTACACCTTC
TRBV5-4,TRBJ2-1,TRBD2,few,16,CASSLAGASGGGEQFF,TGTGCCAGCAGCTTGGCCGGGGCTAGCGGGGGTGGTGAGCAGTTCTTC
TRBV9,TRBJ1-2,NA,few,16,CASSVSWTDNNYGYTF,TGTGCCAGCAGCGTAAGCTGGACAGACAATAACTATGGCTACACCTTC
TRBV7-9,TRBJ2-5,NA,NA,15,CASSLKRRMGETQYF,TGTGCCAGCAGCTTAAAGAGGCGGATGGGTGAGACCCAGTACTTC
TRBV12-5,TRBJ2-7,TRBD2,NA,18,CASGLVQLAGGSSYEQYF,TGTGCTAGTGGTTTGGTACAATTAGCGGGGGGGTCCTCCTACGAGCAGTACTTC